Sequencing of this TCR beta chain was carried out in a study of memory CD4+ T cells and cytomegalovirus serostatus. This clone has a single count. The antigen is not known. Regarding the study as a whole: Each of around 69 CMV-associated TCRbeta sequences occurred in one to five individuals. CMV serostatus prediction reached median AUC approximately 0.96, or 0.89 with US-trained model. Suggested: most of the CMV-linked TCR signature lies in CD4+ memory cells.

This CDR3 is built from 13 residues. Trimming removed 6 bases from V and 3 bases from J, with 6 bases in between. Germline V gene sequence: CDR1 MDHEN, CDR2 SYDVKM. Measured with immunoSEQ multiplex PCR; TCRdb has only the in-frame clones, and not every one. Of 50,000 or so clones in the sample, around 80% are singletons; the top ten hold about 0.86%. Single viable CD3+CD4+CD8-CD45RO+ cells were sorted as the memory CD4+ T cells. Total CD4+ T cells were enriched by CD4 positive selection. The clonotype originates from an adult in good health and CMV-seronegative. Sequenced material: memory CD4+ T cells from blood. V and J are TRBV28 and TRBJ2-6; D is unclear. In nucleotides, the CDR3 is TGTGCCAGCAGGAAGAGTGGGGCCAACGTCCTGACTTTC. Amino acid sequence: CASRKSGANVLTF.